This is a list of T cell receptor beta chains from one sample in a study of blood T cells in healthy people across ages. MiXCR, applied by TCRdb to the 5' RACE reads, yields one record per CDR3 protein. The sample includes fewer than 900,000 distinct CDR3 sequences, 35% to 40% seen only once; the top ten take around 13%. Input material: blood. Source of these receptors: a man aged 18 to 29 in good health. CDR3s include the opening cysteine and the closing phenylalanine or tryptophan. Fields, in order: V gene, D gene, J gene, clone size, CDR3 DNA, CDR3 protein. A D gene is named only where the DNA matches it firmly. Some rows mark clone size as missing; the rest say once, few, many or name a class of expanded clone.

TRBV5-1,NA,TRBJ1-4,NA,TGCGCCAGCAGCCACACGGGGGACGTAGCAGAAAAACTGTTTTTT,CASSHTGDVAEKLFF
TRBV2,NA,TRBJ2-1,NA,TGTGCCAGCAGAAGACAAACCAATGAGCAGTTCTTC,CASRRQTNEQFF
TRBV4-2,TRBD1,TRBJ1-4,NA,TGTGCCAGCAGCCTTGGGACAGCTGCAACTAATGAAAAACTGTTTTTT,CASSLGTAATNEKLFF
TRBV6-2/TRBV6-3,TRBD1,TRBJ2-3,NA,TGTGCCAGCAGTTACTCGAAGGACAGGGTAACAGATACGCAGTATTTT,CASSYSKDRVTDTQYF
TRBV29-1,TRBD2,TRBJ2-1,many,TGCAGCGTTCCGGGCCAGCGGGGGGTCAATGAGCAGTTCTTC,CSVPGQRGVNEQFF
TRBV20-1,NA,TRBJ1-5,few,TGCAGTGCCAACTGGGGCCGGTCAAATCAGCCCCAGCATTTT,CSANWGRSNQPQHF
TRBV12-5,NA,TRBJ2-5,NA,TGTGCTAGTGGTTTGGGGTCGCCACAAGAGACCCAGTACTTC,CASGLGSPQETQYF
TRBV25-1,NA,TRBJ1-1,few,TGTGCCAGCAGCTCCGGGACCGGGACTGAAGCTTTCTTT,CASSSGTGTEAFF
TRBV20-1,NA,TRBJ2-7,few,TGCAGTGCTAGGGTTGGGGACGGTACCTACGAGCAGTACTTC,CSARVGDGTYEQYF
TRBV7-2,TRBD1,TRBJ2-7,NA,TGTGCCAGCAGCAAAGACAGGGGGTGGGTCGAGCAGTACTTC,CASSKDRGWVEQYF
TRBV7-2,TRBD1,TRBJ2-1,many,TGTGCCAGCAGGGGACAGGGGGCGAGTAAGAACTACAATGAGCAGTTCTTC,CASRGQGASKNYNEQFF
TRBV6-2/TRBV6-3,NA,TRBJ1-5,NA,TGTGCCGGCAGCAGCGGGGTTTGGCAGCCCCAGCATTTT,CAGSSGVWQPQHF
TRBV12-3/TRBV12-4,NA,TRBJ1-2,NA,TGTGCCAGCAGCAATCAGGGCGGCTATGGCTACACCTTC,CASSNQGGYGYTF
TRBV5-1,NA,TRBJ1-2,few,TGCGCCAGCAGCTCCAGGACAAGTTATGGCTACACCTTC,CASSSRTSYGYTF
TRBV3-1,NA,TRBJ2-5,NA,TGTGCCAGCAGCCAAGACCGGACGGCAGAGACCCAGTACTTC,CASSQDRTAETQYF
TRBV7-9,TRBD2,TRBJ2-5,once,TGTGCCAGCAGCTCAGCGCGGCTAGCGGGTTCCCAAGAGACCCAGTACTTC,CASSSARLAGSQETQYF
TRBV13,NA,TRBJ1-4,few,TGTGCCAGCAGCTTGGGGGGGCGCCGGGAAAAACTGTTTTTT,CASSLGGRREKLFF